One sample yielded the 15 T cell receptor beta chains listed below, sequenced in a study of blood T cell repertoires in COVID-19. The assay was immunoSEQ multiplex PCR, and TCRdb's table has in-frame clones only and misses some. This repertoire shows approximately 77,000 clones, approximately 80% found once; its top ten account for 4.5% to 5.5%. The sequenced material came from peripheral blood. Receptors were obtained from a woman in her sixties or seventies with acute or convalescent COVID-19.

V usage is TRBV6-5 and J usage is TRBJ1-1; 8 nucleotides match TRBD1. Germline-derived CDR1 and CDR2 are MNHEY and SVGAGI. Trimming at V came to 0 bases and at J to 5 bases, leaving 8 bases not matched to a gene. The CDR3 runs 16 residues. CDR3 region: CASSYSQDREETEAFF. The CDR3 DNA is TGTGCCAGCAGTTACTCACAGGACAGGGAAGAAACTGAAGCTTTCTTT.

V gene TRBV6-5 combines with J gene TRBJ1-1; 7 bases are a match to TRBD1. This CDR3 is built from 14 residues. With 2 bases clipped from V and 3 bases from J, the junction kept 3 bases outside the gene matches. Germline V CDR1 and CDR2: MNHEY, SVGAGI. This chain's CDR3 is CASSYKTGDTEAFF. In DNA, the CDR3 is TGTGCCAGCAGTTACAAAACAGGGGACACTGAAGCTTTCTTT.

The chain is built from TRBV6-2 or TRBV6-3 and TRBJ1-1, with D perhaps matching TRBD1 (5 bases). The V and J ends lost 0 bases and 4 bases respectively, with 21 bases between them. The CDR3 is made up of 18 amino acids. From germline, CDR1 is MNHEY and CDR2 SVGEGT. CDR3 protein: CASSYSMAGVGLGTEAFF. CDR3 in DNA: TGTGCCAGCAGTTACTCGATGGCGGGGGTGGGCTTGGGCACTGAAGCTTTCTTT.

Written as DNA, the CDR3 is TGCGCCAGCAGTGATCAAGCGGGGGGACGCTTATACGAGCAGTACTTC. Translating it yields CASSDQAGGRLYEQYF. This chain links TRBV10-2 with TRBJ2-7; TRBD2 aligns across 9 bases. CDR1 is WSHSY, CDR2 SAAADI, per germline. The V and J ends lost 3 bases and 4 bases, in that order; junction bases with no gene match: 10. This CDR3 is 16 amino acids long.

The chain's CDR3 is CASSSIARTGVYEQYF. The CDR3 nucleotides are TGTGCCAGCAGTTCCATCGCACGGACAGGGGTTTACGAGCAGTACTTC. The chain uses TRBV6-2 or TRBV6-3 and TRBJ2-7, with 9 nucleotides matching TRBD1. Per the germline V gene, CDR1 is MNHEY and CDR2 is SVGEGT. J lost 4 bases, V lost 4 bases, and 11 bases had no gene match. CDR3 length: 16 residues.

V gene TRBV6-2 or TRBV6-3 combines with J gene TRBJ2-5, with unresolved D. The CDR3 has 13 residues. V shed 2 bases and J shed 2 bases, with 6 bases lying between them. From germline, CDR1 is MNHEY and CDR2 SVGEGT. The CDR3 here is CASSYPPQETQYF. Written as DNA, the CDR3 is TGTGCCAGCAGTTACCCCCCGCAAGAGACCCAGTACTTC.

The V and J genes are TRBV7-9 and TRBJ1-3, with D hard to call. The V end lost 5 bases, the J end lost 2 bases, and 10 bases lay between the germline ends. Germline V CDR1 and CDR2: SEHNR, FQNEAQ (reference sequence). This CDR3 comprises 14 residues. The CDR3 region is CASSPRSTGNTIYF. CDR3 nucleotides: TGTGCCAGCAGCCCCCGTTCTACTGGAAACACCATATATTTT.

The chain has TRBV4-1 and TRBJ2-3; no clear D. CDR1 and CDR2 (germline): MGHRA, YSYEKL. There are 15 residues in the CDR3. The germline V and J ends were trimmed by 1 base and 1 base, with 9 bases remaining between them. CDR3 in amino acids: CASSQALGGTDTQYF. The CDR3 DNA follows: TGCGCCAGCAGCCAAGCTCTTGGAGGCACAGATACGCAGTATTTT.

CDR3 sequence (DNA): TGTGCCAGCAGTTACGTGCGGGAAGCTTTCTTT. It codes for CASSYVREAFF. The gene calls are TRBV6-2 or TRBV6-3 and TRBJ1-1; D gene unclear. This CDR3 has 11 residues. The germline V gene encodes CDR1 MNHEY and CDR2 SVGEGT. V was shortened by 2 bases and J by 8 bases, with 6 bases between the two germline ends.

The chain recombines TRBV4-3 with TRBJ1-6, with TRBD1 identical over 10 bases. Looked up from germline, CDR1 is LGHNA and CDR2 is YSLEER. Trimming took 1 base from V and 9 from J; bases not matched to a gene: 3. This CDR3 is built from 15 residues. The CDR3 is CASSQVDRGLSPLHF. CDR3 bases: TGCGCCAGCAGCCAAGTTGACAGGGGGCTTTCACCCCTCCACTTT.

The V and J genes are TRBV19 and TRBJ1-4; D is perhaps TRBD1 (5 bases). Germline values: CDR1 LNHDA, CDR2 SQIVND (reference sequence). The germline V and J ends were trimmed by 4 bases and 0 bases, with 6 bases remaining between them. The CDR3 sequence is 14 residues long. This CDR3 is CASSKGATNEKLFF. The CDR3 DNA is TGTGCCAGTAGTAAAGGGGCAACTAATGAAAAACTGTTTTTT.

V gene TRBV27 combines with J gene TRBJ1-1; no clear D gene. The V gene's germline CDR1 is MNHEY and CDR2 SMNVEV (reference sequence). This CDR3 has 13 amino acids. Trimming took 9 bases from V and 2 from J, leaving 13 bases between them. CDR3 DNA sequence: TGTGCCAGTTTCGGCCGGGGAAACACTGAAGCTTTCTTT. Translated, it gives CASFGRGNTEAFF.

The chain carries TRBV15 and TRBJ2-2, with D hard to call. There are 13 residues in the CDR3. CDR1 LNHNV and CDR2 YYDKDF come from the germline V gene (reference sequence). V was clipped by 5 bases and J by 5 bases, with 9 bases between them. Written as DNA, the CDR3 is TGTGCCACCAGCGCGTACCTAACCGGGGAGCTGTTTTTT. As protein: CATSAYLTGELFF.

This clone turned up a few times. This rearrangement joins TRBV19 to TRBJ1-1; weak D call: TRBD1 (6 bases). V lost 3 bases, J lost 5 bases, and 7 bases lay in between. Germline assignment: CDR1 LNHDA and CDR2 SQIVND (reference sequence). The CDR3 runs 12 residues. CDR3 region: CASSIQGTEAFF. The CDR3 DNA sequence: TGTGCCAGTAGTATTCAGGGGACTGAAGCTTTCTTT.

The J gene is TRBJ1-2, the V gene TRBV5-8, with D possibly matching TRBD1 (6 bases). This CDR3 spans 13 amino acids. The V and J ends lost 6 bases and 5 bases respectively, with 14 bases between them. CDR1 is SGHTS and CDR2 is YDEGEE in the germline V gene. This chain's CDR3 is CASTKQGKYGYTF. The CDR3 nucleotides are TGTGCCAGCACCAAACAGGGAAAGTATGGCTACACCTTC.